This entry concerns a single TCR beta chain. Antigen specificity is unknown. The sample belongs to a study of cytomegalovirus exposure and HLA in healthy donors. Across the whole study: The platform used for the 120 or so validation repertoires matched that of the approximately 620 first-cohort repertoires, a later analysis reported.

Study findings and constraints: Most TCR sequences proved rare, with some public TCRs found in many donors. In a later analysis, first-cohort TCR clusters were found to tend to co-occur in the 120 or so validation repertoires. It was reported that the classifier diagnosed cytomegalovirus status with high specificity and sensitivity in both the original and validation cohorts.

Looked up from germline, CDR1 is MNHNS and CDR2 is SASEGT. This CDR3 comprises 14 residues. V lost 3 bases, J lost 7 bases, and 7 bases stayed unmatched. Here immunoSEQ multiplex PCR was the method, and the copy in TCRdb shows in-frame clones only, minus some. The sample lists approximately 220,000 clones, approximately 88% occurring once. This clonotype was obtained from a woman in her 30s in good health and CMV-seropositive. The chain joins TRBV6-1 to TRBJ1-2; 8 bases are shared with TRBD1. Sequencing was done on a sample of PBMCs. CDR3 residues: CASSEDRDRGGYTF. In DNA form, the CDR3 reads TGTGCCAGCAGTGAGGACAGGGACCGGGGTGGCTACACCTTC.